This T cell receptor (beta chain) was captured by sequencing in a study of control samples from healthy donors and cancer patients. This clone has only a few counts. Profiled with immunoSEQ multiplex PCR; TCRdb holds only in-frame clones, not every one. The data hold 55,000 to 65,000 clones, with about 89% observed a single time. Germline CDR1 is MNHEY and CDR2 is SVGAGI. With V trimmed by 4 bases and J by 3 bases, 2 bases remained unmatched. The CDR3 is 14 amino acids. The sample taken for sequencing was PBMCs. The source of this sequence is an older woman with lung cancer. The chain recombines TRBV6-5 with TRBJ2-1; 8 bases agree with TRBD2. The CDR3 DNA is TGTGCCAGCAGTTTAGCGGGACTCTACAATGAGCAGTTCTTC. This sequence encodes CASSLAGLYNEQFF.